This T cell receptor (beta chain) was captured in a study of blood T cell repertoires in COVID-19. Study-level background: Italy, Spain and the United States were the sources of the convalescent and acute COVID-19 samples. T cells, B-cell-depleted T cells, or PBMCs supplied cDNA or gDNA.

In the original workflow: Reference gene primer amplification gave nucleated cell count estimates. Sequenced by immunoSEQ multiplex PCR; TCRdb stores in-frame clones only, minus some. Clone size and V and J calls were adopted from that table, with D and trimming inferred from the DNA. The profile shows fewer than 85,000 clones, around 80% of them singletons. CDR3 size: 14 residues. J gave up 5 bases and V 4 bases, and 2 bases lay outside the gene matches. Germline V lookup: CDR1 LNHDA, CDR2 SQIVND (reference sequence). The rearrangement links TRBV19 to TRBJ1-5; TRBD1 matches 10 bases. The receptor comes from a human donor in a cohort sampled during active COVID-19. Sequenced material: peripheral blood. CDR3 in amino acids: CASSRDRGYQPQHF. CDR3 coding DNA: TGTGCCAGTAGTAGGGACAGGGGATATCAGCCCCAGCATTTT.